The clone carrying this T cell receptor (beta chain) was counted a single time. Germline CDR1 SGHDT, CDR2 YYEEEE. The V segment lost 3 bases and the J segment 7 bases; nucleotides outside the gene matches: 15. The CDR3 covers 16 residues. This sample was taken from a study of shared clonotypes between healthy human individuals. At the level of the study: Donors had three CD4 naive, three CD4 memory, two CD8 naive and one CD8 memory plate apiece.

Assay: immunoSEQ multiplex PCR; the TCRdb copy retains only in-frame clones and omits some. This table holds millions of clones, 85% to 95% found once. Terminally differentiated effector memory CD45RA+ cells were left out of the naive CD8 fraction, which was CD45RO-negative and positively selected for CCR7. Material for sequencing was naive CD8+ T cells from PBMCs. The TCR was taken from a man aged 18-30 years in good health. Some clones in this sample may be carry-over from other donors' samples. The chain has TRBV5-6 and TRBJ2-7; TRBD1 aligns across 8 bases. The CDR3 region is CASSWMMGQALGEQYF. Here the CDR3 DNA reads TGTGCCAGCAGCTGGATGATGGGACAGGCTTTGGGGGAGCAGTACTTC. Looking up the rest from reference TRBV5-6 and TRBJ2-7 gives the full variable domain: DAGVTQSPTHLIKTRGQQVTLRCSPKSGHDTVSWYQQALGQGPQFIFQYYEEEERQRGNFPDRFSGHQFPNYSSELNVNALLLGDSALYLCASSWMMGQALGEQYFGPGTRLTVT.